These 3 T cell receptor beta chains share one sample of origin, sequenced in a study of identical twins (dated by TCRdb to 2016 to 2017). Libraries came from 5' RACE. The listed sequencing device is Illumina HiSeq 2000. TCRdb ran its own pipeline on the public reads, namely fastp trimming at Q25 and MiXCR clone calling, and kept in-frame beta chains. Identical CDR3 proteins give one entry, which carries the most common genes and DNA. The sample includes approximately 350,000 distinct CDR3 sequences, with around an eighth observed a single time. Roughly 7.8% of the sample is held by the ten biggest clonotypes. The same specimen was also included in a second study, on yellow fever vaccine responses in identical twins.

The specimen sequenced was CD8+ T cells sorted from blood. These receptors came from a woman aged 18-29 years in good health.

This chain connects TRBV7-6 to TRBJ2-1; tentatively, D is TRBD2 (5 bases). The V and J ends lost 5 bases and 1 base respectively, with 24 bases between them. This CDR3 is built from 19 residues. Germline CDR1 is SGHVS and CDR2 is FNYEAQ. The CDR3 region has the DNA TGTGCCAGCAGCGACGGGCGCCTAGCCGGTGTCGAATCCTACAATGAGCAGTTCTTC. It codes for CASSDGRLAGVESYNEQFF.

This clonotype showed up just a few times. The V call is TRBV15, the J call TRBJ2-1; 8 nucleotides agree with TRBD1. The V gene's germline CDR1 is LNHNV and CDR2 YYDKDF (reference sequence). The CDR3 totals 16 residues. Trimming took 1 base from V and 7 from J; bases not matched to a gene: 9. The CDR3 loop reads CATSRGIGQGLNEQFF. The CDR3 DNA sequence: TGTGCCACCAGCAGAGGAATAGGACAGGGTTTGAATGAGCAGTTCTTC.

The V call is TRBV3-1, the J call TRBJ2-1, with 7 bases fitting TRBD2. With 11 bases clipped from V and 6 bases from J, the junction kept 4 bases outside the gene matches. The CDR3 has 11 amino acids. CDR1 and CDR2 from the germline V gene are LGHDT and YNNKEL (reference sequence). The CDR3 nucleotides read TGTGCCTCCGGGGGGAGCAATGAGCAGTTCTTC. Its translation is CASGGSNEQFF.